The text below deals with one T cell receptor (beta chain). The V end lost 0 bases, the J end lost 8 bases, and 13 bases lay between the germline ends. The germline V gene has CDR1 SEHNR and CDR2 FQNEAQ (reference sequence). This CDR3 comprises 15 residues. This sample was included in a study of blood T cell repertoires in COVID-19. Study context: Samples came from the United States, Italy and Spain, spanning acute and convalescent COVID-19. PBMCs, B-cell-depleted T cells, or T cells were the source of the cDNA or gDNA that made up the material.

In the source study's methods: Estimates of nucleated cell counts were drawn from the amplification of reference gene primers. This table comes from immunoSEQ multiplex PCR, and its TCRdb copy is limited to in-frame clones, with some not included. That table gives V, J and clone size, and the DNA gave D and trimming. In the table there are approximately 440,000 clones, roughly 88% of which are singletons. Specimen: PBMCs or T cells enriched from blood (not recorded which). The genes are TRBV7-9 and TRBJ1-4; D is unclear. This clonotype originated in a man younger than 35 who had recovered from COVID-19. The CDR3 region is CASSLASGDGEKLFF. CDR3 sequence (DNA): TGTGCCAGCAGCTTAGCGTCCGGAGACGGAGAAAAACTGTTTTTT.